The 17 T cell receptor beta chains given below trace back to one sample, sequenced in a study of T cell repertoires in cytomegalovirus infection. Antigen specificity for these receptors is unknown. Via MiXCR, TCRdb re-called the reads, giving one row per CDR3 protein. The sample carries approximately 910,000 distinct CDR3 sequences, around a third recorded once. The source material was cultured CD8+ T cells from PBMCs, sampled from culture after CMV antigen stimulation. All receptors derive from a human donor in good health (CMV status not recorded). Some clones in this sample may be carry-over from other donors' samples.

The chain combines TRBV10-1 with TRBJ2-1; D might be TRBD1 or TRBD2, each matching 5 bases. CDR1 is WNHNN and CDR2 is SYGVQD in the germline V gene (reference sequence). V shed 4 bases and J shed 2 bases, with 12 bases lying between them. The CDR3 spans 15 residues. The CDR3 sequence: CASSVDGTAYNEQFF. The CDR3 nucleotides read TGCGCCAGCAGTGTAGACGGGACGGCCTACAATGAGCAGTTCTTC.

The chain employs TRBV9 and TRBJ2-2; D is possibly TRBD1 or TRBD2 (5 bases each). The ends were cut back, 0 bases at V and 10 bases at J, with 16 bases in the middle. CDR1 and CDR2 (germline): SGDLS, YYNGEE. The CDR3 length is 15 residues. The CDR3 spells CASSVDGTDTTELFF. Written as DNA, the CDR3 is TGTGCCAGCAGCGTAGACGGGACGGACACGACGGAGCTGTTTTTT.

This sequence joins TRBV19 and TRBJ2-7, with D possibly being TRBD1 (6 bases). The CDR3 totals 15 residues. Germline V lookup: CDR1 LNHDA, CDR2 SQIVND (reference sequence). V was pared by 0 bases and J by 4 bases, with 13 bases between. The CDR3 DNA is TGTGCCAGTAGTATAGATCCACAGGGCCGATACGAGCAGTACTTC. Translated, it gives CASSIDPQGRYEQYF.

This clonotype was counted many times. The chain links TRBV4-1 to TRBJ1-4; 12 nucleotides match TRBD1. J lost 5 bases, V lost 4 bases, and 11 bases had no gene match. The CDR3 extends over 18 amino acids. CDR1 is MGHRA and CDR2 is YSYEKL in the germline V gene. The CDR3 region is CASSLRGRDRGPNEKLFF. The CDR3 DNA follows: TGCGCCAGCAGCCTAAGGGGGAGGGACAGGGGGCCGAATGAAAAACTGTTTTTT.

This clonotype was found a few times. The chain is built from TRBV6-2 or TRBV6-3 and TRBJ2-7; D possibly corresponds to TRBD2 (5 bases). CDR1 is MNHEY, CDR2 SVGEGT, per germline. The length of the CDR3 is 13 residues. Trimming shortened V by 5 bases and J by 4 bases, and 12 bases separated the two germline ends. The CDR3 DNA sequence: TGTGCCAGCAGTCCGGCGAGGACTTACGAGCAGTACGTC. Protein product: CASSPARTYEQYV.

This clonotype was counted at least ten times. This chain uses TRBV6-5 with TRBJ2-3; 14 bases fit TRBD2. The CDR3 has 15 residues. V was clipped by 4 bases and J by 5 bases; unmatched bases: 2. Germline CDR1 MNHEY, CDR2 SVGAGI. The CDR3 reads CASSFGTSGGDTQYF. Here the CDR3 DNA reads TGTGCCAGCAGTTTTGGGACTAGCGGGGGAGATACGCAGTATTTT.

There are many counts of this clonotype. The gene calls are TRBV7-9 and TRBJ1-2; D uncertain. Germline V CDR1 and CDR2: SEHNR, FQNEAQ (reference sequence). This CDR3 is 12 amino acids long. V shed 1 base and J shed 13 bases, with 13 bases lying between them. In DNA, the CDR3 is TGTGCCAGCAGCTTAGGAGATACGCTAGCCACCTTC. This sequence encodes CASSLGDTLATF.

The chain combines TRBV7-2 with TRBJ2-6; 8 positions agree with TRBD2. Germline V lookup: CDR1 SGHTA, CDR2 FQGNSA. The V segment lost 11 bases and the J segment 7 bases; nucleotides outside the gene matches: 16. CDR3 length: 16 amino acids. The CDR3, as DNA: TGTGCCTCACCTCCGGGGGGGGTATATTTTGCCAACGTCCTGACTTTC. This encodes CASPPGGVYFANVLTF. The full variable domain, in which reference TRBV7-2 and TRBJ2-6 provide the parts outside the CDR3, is GAGVSQSPSNKVTEKGKDVELRCDPISGHTALYWYRQSLGQGLEFLIYFQGNSAPDKSGLPSDRFSAERTGGSVSTLTIQRTQQEDSAVYLCASPPGGVYFANVLTFGAGSRLTVL.

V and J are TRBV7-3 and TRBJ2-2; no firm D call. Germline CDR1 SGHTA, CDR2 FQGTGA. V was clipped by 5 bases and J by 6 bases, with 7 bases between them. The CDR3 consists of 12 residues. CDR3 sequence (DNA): TGTGCCAGCAGCCCTGCTTCCGGGGAGCTGTTTTTT. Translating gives CASSPASGELFF.

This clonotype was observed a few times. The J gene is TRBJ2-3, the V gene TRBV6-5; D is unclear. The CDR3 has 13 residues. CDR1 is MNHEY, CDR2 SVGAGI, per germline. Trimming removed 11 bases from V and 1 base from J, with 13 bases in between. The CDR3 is CASAGVGTDTQYF. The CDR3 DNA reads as TGTGCCTCCGCAGGTGTCGGCACAGATACGCAGTATTTT.

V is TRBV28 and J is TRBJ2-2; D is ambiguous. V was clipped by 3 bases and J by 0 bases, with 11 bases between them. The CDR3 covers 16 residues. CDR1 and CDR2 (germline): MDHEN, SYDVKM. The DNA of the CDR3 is TGTGCCAGCAGTTTTGTCGGAGACTCGAACACCGGGGAGCTGTTTTTT. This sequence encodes CASSFVGDSNTGELFF.

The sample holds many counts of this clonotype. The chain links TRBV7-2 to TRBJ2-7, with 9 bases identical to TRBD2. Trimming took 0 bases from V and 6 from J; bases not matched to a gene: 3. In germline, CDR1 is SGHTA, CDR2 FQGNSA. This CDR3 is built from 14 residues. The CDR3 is CASSLARGGPEQYV. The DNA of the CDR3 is TGTGCCAGCAGCTTAGCGCGGGGGGGCCCCGAGCAGTACGTC.

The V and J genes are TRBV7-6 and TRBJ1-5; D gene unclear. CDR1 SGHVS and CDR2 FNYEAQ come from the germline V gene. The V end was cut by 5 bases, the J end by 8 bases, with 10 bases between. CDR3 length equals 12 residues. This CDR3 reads CASSQRSKPQHF. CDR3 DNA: TGTGCCAGCAGCCAAAGGAGCAAGCCCCAGCATTTT.

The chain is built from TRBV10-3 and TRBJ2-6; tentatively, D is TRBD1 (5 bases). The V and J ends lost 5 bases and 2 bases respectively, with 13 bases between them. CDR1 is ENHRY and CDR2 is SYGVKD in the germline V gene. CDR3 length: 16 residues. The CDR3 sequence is CAISSLEQAGANVLTF. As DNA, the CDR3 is TGTGCCATCAGTTCCTTAGAACAGGCTGGGGCCAACGTCCTGACTTTC.

This chain's CDR3 is CASSYSGGQGEEQFF. CDR3 DNA: TGCGCCAGCAGCTACAGCGGGGGGCAGGGGGAAGAGCAGTTCTTC. The rearrangement uses TRBV4-1 and TRBJ2-1; 9 bases are shared with TRBD2. CDR1 and CDR2 from the germline V gene are MGHRA and YSYEKL. The CDR3 extends over 15 amino acids. V lost 5 bases to trimming and J lost 10 bases; unmatched junction nucleotides: 12.

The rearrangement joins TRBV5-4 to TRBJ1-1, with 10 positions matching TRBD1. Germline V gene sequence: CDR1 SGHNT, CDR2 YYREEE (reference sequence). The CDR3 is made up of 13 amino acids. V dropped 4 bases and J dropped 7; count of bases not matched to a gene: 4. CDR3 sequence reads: CASSGQGGIEAFF. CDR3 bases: TGTGCCAGCAGCGGACAGGGGGGAATTGAAGCTTTCTTT.

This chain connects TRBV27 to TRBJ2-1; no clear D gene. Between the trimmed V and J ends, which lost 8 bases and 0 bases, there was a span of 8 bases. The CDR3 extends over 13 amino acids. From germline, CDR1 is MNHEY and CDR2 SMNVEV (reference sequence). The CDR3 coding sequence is TGTGCCAGCCAAGGAGACTCCTACAATGAGCAGTTCTTC. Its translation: CASQGDSYNEQFF.